Listed below are T cell receptor beta chains from one sample, sequenced in a study of blood T cell repertoires in COVID-19. Repertoires were generated with immunoSEQ multiplex PCR, while TCRdb's copy carries only in-frame clones and drops some. The table includes 140,000 or so clones, roughly 80% detected once. Sequencing was done on a sample of peripheral blood. Source of these receptors: a man in his fifties with acute or convalescent COVID-19. CDR3s include the opening cysteine and the closing phenylalanine or tryptophan. The D gene is left open where the match is weak. Clone size, where shown, is once, few, many, or a class for clones that have expanded.

j_gene,abundance,d_gene,v_gene,CDR3aa,CDR3nt
TRBJ2-3,NA,TRBD2,TRBV4-2,CASGSMAAGGGSDTDTQYF,TGTGCCAGCGGGTCTATGGCGGCGGGGGGGGGTAGTGACACAGATACGCAGTATTTT
TRBJ1-2,medium-sized,NA,TRBV10-2,CASTPTSGTTYYGYTF,TGCGCCAGCACCCCAACGTCCGGGACTACCTACTATGGCTACACCTTC
TRBJ2-4,once,NA,TRBV5-1,CASSLGGPPDIQYF,TGCGCCAGCAGCTTGGGTGGGCCACCGGACATTCAGTACTTC
TRBJ2-1,NA,NA,TRBV5-4,CASSLTEDRTHNEQFF,TGTGCCAGCAGCTTGACCGAAGACAGGACCCACAATGAGCAGTTCTTC
TRBJ2-5,NA,TRBD2,TRBV15,CATSGGLAGGRMEETQYF,TGTGCCACCAGCGGGGGACTAGCGGGGGGGCGGATGGAAGAGACCCAGTACTTC
TRBJ1-1,NA,NA,TRBV10-3,CAISAGQSMNTEAFF,TGTGCCATCAGTGCAGGACAGAGCATGAACACTGAAGCTTTCTTT
TRBJ2-5,NA,NA,TRBV9,CASSTRGGGQLLGETQYF,TGTGCCAGCAGCACCCGAGGAGGAGGGCAGCTACTCGGAGAGACCCAGTACTTC
TRBJ2-3,NA,TRBD2,TRBV15,CATSRIIAGGSDTQYF,TGTGCCACCAGCAGAATTATAGCGGGGGGCTCAGATACGCAGTATTTT
TRBJ2-1,NA,TRBD2,TRBV5-1,CASSLEAGVYNEQFF,TGCGCCAGCAGCTTGGAAGCGGGGGTCTACAATGAGCAGTTCTTC
TRBJ2-3,once,TRBD2,TRBV5-8,CASSSGLAGGSDTQYF,TGTGCCAGCAGCTCTGGACTAGCGGGGGGCTCAGATACGCAGTATTTT
TRBJ1-3,few,NA,TRBV25-1,CASSRREGGFGNTIYF,TGTGCCAGCAGCCGACGTGAAGGAGGATTTGGAAACACCATATATTTT
TRBJ2-7,NA,NA,TRBV21-1,CASQHGGHPALREQYF,TGTGCCAGCCAACACGGGGGGCATCCGGCCCTGCGAGAGCAGTACTTC
TRBJ2-1,NA,NA,TRBV12-5,CASGLRTGSSSYNEQFF,TGTGCTAGTGGTTTGCGTACAGGGTCGAGCTCCTACAATGAGCAGTTCTTC
TRBJ2-1,NA,NA,TRBV30,CAWSVAAGWSNEQFF,TGTGCCTGGAGTGTTGCGGCGGGGTGGTCCAATGAGCAGTTCTTC
TRBJ2-1,NA,NA,TRBV5-1,CASSLMDSYNEQFF,TGCGCCAGCAGCTTGATGGACTCATACAATGAGCAGTTCTTC
TRBJ2-3,once,NA,TRBV19,CASSGRGTDTQYF,TGTGCCAGTAGTGGCCGGGGCACAGATACGCAGTATTTT
TRBJ1-1,NA,NA,TRBV21-1,CASIGQWNTEAFF,TGTGCCAGCATCGGACAGTGGAACACTGAAGCTTTCTTT
TRBJ1-3,NA,NA,TRBV27,CASSPLSTGSASGNTIYF,TGTGCCAGCAGTCCCCTCTCGACAGGTTCGGCCTCTGGAAACACCATATATTTT
TRBJ2-1,NA,NA,TRBV30,CAWSVPPWRNEQFF,TGTGCCTGGAGTGTACCCCCGTGGAGGAATGAGCAGTTCTTC
TRBJ1-1,few,NA,TRBV5-1,CASSRGQLVNTEAFF,TGCGCCAGCAGCCGCGGACAGCTCGTGAACACTGAAGCTTTCTTT
TRBJ2-5,NA,TRBD2,TRBV5-1,CASSFLERGGFQETQYF,TGCGCCAGCAGCTTCTTGGAGCGGGGGGGCTTCCAAGAGACCCAGTACTTC
TRBJ2-2,many,NA,TRBV30,CAWSGGGELFF,TGTGCCTGGAGTGGAGGCGGGGAGCTGTTTTTT
TRBJ1-2,once,TRBD1,TRBV5-1,CASSLQSGTGNYGYTF,TGCGCCAGCAGCCTACAATCCGGGACAGGGAACTATGGCTACACCTTC
TRBJ1-1,NA,NA,TRBV6-1,CASSEEHSPEAFF,TGTGCCAGCAGTGAAGAGCATAGTCCGGAAGCTTTCTTT
TRBJ1-1,NA,NA,TRBV7-3,CASSPGSNTEAFF,TGTGCCAGCAGCCCCGGGTCGAACACTGAAGCTTTCTTT
TRBJ1-2,NA,NA,TRBV10-2,CASSEILGVALGYTF,TGCGCCAGCAGTGAGATATTAGGGGTTGCGTTGGGCTACACCTTC
TRBJ1-3,NA,NA,TRBV15,CATSRVGGAENTIYF,TGTGCCACCAGCAGAGTAGGGGGGGCCGAAAACACCATATATTTT
TRBJ1-5,NA,NA,TRBV11-2,CASSLAGDGLQPQHF,TGTGCCAGCAGCTTAGCAGGGGATGGCCTTCAGCCCCAGCATTTT
TRBJ1-2,NA,TRBD1,TRBV6-5,CASSGQGDYGYTF,TGTGCCAGCAGCGGACAGGGGGACTATGGCTACACCTTC
TRBJ1-1,NA,NA,TRBV6-1,CASSELQAYTEAFF,TGTGCCAGCAGTGAATTACAGGCCTACACTGAAGCTTTCTTT
TRBJ1-2,NA,NA,TRBV3-1/TRBV3-2,CASSPQINLNYGYTF,TGTGCCAGCAGCCCACAGATAAATTTAAACTATGGCTACACCTTC
TRBJ1-6,NA,NA,TRBV2,CASSDYRESPLHF,TGTGCCAGCAGTGATTATCGCGAGTCACCTCTCCACTTT
TRBJ2-3,NA,NA,TRBV30,CAWSPGLDTQYF,TGTGCCTGGAGTCCGGGACTGGATACGCAGTATTTT
TRBJ2-1,NA,NA,TRBV5-1,CASSLSGTPNNEQFF,TGCGCCAGCAGCTTGTCAGGGACACCTAACAATGAGCAGTTCTTC
TRBJ2-3,NA,NA,TRBV14,CASSRNSFSTDTQYF,TGTGCCAGCAGCCGGAACAGCTTCTCCACAGATACGCAGTATTTT
TRBJ1-5,few,NA,TRBV19,CASSIETAYQPQHF,TGTGCCAGTAGTATTGAGACAGCCTATCAGCCCCAGCATTTT
TRBJ1-4,NA,TRBD1,TRBV19,CASRPGGGLNEKLFF,TGTGCCAGTAGGCCGGGAGGGGGCCTTAATGAAAAACTGTTTTTT
TRBJ2-5,few,TRBD2,TRBV5-1,CASSLGLAGTQETQYF,TGCGCCAGCAGCTTAGGACTAGCGGGCACACAAGAGACCCAGTACTTC
TRBJ1-1,NA,TRBD1,TRBV18,CASSLQQGASRATEAFF,TGTGCCAGCTCACTACAACAGGGGGCGTCAAGGGCCACTGAAGCTTTCTTT
TRBJ1-2,NA,NA,TRBV7-2,CASSLTPINYGYTF,TGTGCCAGCAGCTTGACACCCATAAACTATGGCTACACCTTC
TRBJ2-1,few,NA,TRBV9,CASSVDGEQFF,TGTGCCAGCAGCGTAGACGGGGAGCAGTTCTTC
TRBJ2-2,few,TRBD1,TRBV3-1/TRBV3-2,CASSPPRTGPNTGELFF,TGTGCCAGCAGCCCCCCCAGGACAGGGCCGAACACCGGGGAGCTGTTTTTT
TRBJ1-1,NA,NA,TRBV6-5,CASTREMGTEAFF,TGTGCCAGCACCCGGGAGATGGGCACTGAAGCTTTCTTT
TRBJ1-1,NA,NA,TRBV5-1,CASSLVGDMNTEAFF,TGCGCCAGCAGCTTGGTGGGAGACATGAACACTGAAGCTTTCTTT
TRBJ2-3,NA,TRBD2,TRBV4-1,CVSSTLAGLTDTQYF,TGCGTCAGCAGTACTCTAGCGGGTCTCACAGATACGCAGTATTTT
TRBJ2-5,NA,NA,TRBV19,CASSLTLIRETQYF,TGTGCCAGTAGTCTGACCCTTATCAGGGAGACCCAGTACTTC
TRBJ2-3,NA,NA,TRBV18,CASSPLRGADTQYF,TGTGCCAGCTCACCACTTCGGGGTGCAGATACGCAGTATTTT